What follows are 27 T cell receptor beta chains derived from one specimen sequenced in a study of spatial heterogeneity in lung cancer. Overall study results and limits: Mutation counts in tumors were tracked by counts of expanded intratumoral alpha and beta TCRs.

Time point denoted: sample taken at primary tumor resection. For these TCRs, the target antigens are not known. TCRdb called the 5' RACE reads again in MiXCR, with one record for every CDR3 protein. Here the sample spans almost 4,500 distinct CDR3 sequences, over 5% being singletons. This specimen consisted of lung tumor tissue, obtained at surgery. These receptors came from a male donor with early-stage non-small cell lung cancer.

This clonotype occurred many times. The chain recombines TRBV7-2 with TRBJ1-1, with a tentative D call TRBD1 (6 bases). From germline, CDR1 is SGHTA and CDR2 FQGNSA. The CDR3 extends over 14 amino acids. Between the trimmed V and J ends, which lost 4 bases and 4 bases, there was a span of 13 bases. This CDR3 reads CASSSTGSSTEAFF. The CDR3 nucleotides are TGTGCCAGCAGCTCAACAGGGTCGAGCACTGAAGCTTTCTTT.

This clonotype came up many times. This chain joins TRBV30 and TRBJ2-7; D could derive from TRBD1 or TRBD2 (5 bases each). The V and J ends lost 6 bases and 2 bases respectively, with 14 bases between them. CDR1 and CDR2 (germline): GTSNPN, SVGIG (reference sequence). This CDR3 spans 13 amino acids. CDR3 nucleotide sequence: TGTGCCTGTGCCGAGGGGTCAACCTACGAGCAGTACTTC. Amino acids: CACAEGSTYEQYF.

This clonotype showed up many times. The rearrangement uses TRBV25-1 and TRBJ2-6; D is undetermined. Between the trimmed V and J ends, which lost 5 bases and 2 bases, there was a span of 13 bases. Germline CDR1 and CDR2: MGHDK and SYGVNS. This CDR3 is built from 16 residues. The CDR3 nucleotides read TGTGCCAGCAGTCCATTGGGCGCGGCTGGGGCCAACGTCCTGACTTTC. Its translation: CASSPLGAAGANVLTF.

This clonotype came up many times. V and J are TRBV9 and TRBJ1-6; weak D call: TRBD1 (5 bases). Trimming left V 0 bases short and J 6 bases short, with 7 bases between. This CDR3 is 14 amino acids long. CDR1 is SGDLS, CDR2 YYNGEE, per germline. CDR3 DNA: TGTGCCAGCAGCGTAGCAGGGCTTAATTCACCCCTCCACTTT. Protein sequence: CASSVAGLNSPLHF.

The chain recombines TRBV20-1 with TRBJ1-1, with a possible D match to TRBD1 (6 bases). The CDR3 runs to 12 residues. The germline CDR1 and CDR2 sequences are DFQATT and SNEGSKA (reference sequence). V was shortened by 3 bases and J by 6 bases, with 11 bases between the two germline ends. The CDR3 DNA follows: TGCAGTGCTAGTGGGGGGCAGGCTGAAGCTTTCTTT. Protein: CSASGGQAEAFF.

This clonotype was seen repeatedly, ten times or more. The CDR3 DNA reads TGTGCCAGCAGCAAGCTTGGCGGGGGCTACTACAATGAGCAGTTCTTC. The encoded protein is CASSKLGGGYYNEQFF. The V call is TRBV11-2, the J call TRBJ2-1; TRBD2 might be the D (7 bases). Trimming took 5 bases from V and 3 from J, leaving 17 bases between them. Germline lookup yields CDR1 SGHAT and CDR2 FQNNGV. There are 16 residues in the CDR3.

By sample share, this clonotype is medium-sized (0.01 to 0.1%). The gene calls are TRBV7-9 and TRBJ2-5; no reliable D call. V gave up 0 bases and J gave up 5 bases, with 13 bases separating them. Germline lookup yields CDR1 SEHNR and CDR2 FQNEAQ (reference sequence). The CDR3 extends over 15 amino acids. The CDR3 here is CASSLAVSGGETQYF. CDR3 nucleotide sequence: TGTGCCAGCAGCTTAGCGGTATCTGGCGGCGAGACCCAGTACTTC.

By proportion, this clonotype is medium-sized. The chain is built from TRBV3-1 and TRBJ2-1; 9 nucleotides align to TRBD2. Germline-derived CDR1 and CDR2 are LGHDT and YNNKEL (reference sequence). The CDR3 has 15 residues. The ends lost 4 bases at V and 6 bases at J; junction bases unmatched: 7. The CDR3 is CASSPWREGTNEQFF. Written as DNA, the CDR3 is TGTGCCAGCAGCCCGTGGCGGGAGGGGACCAATGAGCAGTTCTTC.

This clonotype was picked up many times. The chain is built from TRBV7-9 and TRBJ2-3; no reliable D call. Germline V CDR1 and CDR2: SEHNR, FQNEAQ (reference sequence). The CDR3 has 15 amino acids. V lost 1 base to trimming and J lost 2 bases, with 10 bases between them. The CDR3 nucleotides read TGTGCCAGCAGCTTAGTGGCCGGTATCACAGATACGCAGTATTTT. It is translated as CASSLVAGITDTQYF.

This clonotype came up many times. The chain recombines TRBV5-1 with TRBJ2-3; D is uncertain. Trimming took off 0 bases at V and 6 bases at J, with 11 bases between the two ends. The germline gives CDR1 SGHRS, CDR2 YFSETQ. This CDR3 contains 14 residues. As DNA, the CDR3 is TGCGCCAGCAGCTTGGCAAAGTTGGAGGATACGCAGTATTTT. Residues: CASSLAKLEDTQYF. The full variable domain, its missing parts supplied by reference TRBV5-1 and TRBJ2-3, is KAGVTQTPRYLIKTRGQQVTLSCSPISGHRSVSWYQQTPGQGLQFLFEYFSETQRNKGNFPGRFSGRQFSNSRSEMNVSTLELGDSALYLCASSLAKLEDTQYFGPGTRLTVL.

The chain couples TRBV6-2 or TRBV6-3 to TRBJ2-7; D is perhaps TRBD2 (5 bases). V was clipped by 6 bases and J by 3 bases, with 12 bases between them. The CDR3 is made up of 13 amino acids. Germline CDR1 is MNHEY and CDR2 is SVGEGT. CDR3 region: CASSPSGIYEQYF. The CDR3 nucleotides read TGTGCCAGCAGCCCAAGCGGTATCTACGAGCAGTACTTC.

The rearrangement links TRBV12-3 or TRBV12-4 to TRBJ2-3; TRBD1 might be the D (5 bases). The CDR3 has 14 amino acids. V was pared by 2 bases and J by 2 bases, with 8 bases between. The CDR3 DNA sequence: TGTGCCAGCAGTTTAATACAGGCCACAGATACGCAGTATTTT. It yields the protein CASSLIQATDTQYF.

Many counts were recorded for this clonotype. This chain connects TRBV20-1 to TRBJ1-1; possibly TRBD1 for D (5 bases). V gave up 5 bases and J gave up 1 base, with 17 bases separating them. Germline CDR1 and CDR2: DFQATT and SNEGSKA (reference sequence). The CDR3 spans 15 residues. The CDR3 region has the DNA TGCAGTGCTTCATCTTCACAGGTTAGGAACACTGAAGCTTTCTTT. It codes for CSASSSQVRNTEAFF.

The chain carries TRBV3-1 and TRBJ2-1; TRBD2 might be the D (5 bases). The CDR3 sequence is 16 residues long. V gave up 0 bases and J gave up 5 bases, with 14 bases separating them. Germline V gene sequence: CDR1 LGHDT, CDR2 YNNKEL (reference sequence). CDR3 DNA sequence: TGTGCCAGCAGCCAAGACGGACTGACCCCCCACAATGAGCAGTTCTTC. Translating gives CASSQDGLTPHNEQFF.

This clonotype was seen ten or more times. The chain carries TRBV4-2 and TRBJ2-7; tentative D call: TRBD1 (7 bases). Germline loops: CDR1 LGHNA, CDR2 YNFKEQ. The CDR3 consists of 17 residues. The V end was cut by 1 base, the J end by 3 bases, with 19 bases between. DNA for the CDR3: TGTGCCAGCAGCCAAGGTGAGACAGGGCTGGACTACTACGAGCAGTACTTC. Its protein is CASSQGETGLDYYEQYF.

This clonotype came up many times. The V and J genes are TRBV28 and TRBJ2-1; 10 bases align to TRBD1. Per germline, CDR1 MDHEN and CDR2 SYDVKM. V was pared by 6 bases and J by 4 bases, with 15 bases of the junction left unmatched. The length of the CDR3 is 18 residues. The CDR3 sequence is CASSPGQGIAGPYNEQFF. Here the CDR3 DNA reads TGTGCCAGCAGCCCGGGACAGGGGATCGCGGGCCCTTACAATGAGCAGTTCTTC.

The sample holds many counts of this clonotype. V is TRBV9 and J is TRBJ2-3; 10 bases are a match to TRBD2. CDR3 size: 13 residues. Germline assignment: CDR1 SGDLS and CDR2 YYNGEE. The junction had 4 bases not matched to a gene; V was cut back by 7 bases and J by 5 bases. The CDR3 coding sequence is TGTGCCAGCCAGAGCGGGAGGGGAGATACGCAGTATTTT. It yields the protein CASQSGRGDTQYF.

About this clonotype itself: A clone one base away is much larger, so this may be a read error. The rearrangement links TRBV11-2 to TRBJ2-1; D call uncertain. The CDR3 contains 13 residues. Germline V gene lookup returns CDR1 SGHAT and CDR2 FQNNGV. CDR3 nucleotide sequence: TGTGCCGGCAGCTTAGATACGGCCAATGAGCAGTTCTTC. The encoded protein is CAGSLDTANEQFF.

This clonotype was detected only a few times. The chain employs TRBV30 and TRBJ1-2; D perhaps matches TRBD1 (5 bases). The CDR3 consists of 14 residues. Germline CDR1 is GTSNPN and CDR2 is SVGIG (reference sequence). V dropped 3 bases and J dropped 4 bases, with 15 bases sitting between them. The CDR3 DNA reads TGTGCCTGGAGCTGGGGGGTTCTGACCTATGGCTACACCTTC. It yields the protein CAWSWGVLTYGYTF.

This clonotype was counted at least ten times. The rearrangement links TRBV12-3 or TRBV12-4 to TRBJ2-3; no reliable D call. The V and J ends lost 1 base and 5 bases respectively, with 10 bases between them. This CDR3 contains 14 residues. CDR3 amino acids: CASSLEQRGDTQYF. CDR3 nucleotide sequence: TGTGCCAGCAGTTTAGAGCAACGAGGAGATACGCAGTATTTT.

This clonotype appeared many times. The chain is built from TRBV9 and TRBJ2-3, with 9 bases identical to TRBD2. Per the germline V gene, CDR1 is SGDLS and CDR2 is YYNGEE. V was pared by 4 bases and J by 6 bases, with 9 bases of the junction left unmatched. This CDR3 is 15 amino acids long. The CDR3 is CASSPRTSARDTQYF. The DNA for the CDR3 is TGTGCCAGCAGCCCCCGGACTAGCGCCAGGGATACGCAGTATTTT.

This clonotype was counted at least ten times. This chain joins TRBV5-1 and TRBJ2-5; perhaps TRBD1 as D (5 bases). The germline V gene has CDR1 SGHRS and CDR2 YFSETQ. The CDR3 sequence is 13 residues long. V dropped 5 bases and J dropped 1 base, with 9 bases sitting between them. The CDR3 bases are TGCGCCAGCAGAGGGGCACCCCAAGAGACCCAGTACTTC. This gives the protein CASRGAPQETQYF.

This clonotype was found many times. The CDR3 DNA follows: TGTGCCAGCAGCCAAGAGTCCCTATATCAGCCCCAGCATTTT. Translating gives CASSQESLYQPQHF. The V call is TRBV4-2, the J call TRBJ1-5; D unresolved. Trimming removed 0 bases from V and 5 bases from J, with 8 bases in between. The germline gives CDR1 LGHNA, CDR2 YNFKEQ. The CDR3 has 14 amino acids.

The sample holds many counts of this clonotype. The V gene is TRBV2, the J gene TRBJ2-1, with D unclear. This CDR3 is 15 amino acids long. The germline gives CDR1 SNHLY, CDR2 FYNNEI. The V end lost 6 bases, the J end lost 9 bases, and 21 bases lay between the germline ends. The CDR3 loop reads CASRGNQDLNGEQFF. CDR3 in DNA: TGTGCCAGCAGGGGGAACCAGGACCTGAATGGTGAGCAGTTCTTC.

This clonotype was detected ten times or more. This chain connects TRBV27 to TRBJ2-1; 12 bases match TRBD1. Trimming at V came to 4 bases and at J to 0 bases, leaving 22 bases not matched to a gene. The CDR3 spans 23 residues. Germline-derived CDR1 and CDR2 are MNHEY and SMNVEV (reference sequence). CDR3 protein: CASSSHSRRDRGQYTYSYNEQFF. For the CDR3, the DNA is TGTGCCAGCAGTTCCCATTCCCGACGGGACAGGGGGCAATATACGTACTCCTACAATGAGCAGTTCTTC.

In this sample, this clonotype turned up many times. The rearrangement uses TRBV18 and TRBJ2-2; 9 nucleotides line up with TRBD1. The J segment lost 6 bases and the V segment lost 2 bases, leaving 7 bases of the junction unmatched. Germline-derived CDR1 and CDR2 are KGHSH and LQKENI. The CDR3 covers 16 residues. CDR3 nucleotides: TGTGCCAGCTCACCAATACAGGGGGCTGCCGCCGGGGAGCTGTTTTTT. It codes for CASSPIQGAAAGELFF. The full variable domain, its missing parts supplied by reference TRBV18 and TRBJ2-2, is NAGVMQNPRHLVRRRGQEARLRCSPMKGHSHVYWYRQLPEEGLKFMVYLQKENIIDESGMPKERFSAEFPKEGPSILRIQQVVRGDSAAYFCASSPIQGAAAGELFFGEGSRLTVL.

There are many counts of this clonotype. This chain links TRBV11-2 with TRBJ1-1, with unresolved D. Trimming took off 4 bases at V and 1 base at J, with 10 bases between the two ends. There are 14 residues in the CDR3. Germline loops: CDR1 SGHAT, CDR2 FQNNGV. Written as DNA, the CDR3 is TGTGCCAGCAGCTCCTACGGCAAGAACACTGAAGCTTTCTTT. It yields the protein CASSSYGKNTEAFF.